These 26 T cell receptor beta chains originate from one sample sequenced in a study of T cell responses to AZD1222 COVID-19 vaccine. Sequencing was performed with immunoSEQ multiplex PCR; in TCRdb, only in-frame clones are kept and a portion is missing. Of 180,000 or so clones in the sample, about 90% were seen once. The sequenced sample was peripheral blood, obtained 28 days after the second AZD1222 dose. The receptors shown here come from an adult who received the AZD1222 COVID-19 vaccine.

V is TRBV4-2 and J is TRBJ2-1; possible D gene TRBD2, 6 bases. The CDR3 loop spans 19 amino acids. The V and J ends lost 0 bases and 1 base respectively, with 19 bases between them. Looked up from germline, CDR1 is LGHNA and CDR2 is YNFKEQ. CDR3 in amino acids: CASSQDQSASVSSYNEQFF. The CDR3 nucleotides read TGTGCCAGCAGCCAAGATCAGTCGGCTAGCGTCTCGTCCTACAATGAGCAGTTCTTC.

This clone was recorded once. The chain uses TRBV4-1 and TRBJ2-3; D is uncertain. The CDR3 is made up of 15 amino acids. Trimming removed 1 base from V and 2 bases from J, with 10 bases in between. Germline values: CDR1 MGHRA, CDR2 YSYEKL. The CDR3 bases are TGCGCCAGCAGCCAAGTCGAAAAGTCCACAGATACGCAGTATTTT. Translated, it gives CASSQVEKSTDTQYF.

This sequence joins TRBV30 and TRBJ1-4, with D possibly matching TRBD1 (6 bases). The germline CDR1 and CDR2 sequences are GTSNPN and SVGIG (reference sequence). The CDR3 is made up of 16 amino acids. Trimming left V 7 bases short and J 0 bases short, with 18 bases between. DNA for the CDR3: TGTGCCTCAGGACAGCGGGGGACTTCAACTAATGAAAAACTGTTTTTT. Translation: CASGQRGTSTNEKLFF.

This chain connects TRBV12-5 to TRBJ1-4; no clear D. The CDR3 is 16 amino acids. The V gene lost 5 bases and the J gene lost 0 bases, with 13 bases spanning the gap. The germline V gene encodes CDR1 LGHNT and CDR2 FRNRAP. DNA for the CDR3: TGTGCTAGTGGTCACCCCCGGAAGCCAACTAATGAAAAACTGTTTTTT. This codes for CASGHPRKPTNEKLFF.

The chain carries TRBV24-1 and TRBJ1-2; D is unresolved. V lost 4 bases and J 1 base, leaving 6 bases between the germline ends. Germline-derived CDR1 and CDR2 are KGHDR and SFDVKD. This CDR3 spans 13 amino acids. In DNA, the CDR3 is TGTGCCACCAGTGAGCTTGTTAACTATGGCTACACCTTC. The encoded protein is CATSELVNYGYTF.

CDR3 residues: CASSYGSTTLETQYF. CDR3 DNA sequence: TGTGCCAGCAGTTACGGGTCGACAACTCTAGAGACCCAGTACTTC. The rearrangement joins TRBV6-6 to TRBJ2-5; D gene uncertain. Germline-derived CDR1 and CDR2 are MNHNY and SVGAGI (reference sequence). Trimming took 2 bases from V and 4 from J, leaving 14 bases between them. The CDR3 consists of 15 residues.

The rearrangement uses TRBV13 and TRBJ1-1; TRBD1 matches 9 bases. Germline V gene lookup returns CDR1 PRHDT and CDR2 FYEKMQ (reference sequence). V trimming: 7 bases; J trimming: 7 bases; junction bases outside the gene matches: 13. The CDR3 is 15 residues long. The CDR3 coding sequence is TGTGCCAGCACCCTACAGGGGGCTAGAGGGGGTGAAGCTTTCTTT. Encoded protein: CASTLQGARGGEAFF.

The CDR3 loop reads CSVAGATHTGELFF. For the CDR3, the DNA is TGCAGCGTTGCAGGAGCGACACACACCGGGGAGCTGTTTTTT. The rearrangement links TRBV29-1 to TRBJ2-2; D remains unclear. The CDR3 extends over 14 amino acids. Between the trimmed V and J ends, which lost 4 bases and 3 bases, there was a span of 12 bases. Per germline, CDR1 SQVTM and CDR2 ANQGSEA.

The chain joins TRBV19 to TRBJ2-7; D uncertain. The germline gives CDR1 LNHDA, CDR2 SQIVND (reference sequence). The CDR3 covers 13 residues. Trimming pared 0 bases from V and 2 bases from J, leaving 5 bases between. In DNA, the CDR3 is TGTGCCAGTAGTATAGATGAGGCCTACGAGCAGTACTTC. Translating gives CASSIDEAYEQYF. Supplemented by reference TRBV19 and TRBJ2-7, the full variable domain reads DGGITQSPKYLFRKEGQNVTLSCEQNLNHDAMYWYRQDPGQGLRLIYYSQIVNDFQKGDIAEGYSVSREKKESFPLTVTSAQKNPTAFYLCASSIDEAYEQYFGPGTRLTVT.

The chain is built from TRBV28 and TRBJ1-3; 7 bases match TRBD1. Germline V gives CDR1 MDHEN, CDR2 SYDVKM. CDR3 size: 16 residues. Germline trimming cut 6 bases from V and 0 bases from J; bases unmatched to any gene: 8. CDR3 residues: CASSHGQAYSGNTIYF. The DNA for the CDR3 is TGTGCCAGCAGCCACGGACAGGCTTACTCTGGAAACACCATATATTTT.

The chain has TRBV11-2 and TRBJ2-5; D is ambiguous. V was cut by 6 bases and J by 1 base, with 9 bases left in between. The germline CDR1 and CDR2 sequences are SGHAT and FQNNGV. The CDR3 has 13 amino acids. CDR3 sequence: CASSPRAQETQYF. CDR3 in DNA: TGTGCCAGCAGTCCTCGGGCCCAAGAGACCCAGTACTTC.

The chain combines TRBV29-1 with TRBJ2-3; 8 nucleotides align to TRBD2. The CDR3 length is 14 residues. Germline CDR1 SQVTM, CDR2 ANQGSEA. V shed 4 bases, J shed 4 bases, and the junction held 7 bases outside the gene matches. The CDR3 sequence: CSVGVAGYSDTQYF. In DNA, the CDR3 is TGCAGCGTTGGAGTAGCGGGATACTCAGATACGCAGTATTTT.

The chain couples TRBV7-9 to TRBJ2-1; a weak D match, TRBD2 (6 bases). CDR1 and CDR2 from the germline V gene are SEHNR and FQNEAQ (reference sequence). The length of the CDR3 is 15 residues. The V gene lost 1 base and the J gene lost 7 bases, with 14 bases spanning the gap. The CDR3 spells CASSLVIAGGNEQFF. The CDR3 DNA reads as TGTGCCAGCAGCTTAGTAATAGCTGGGGGGAATGAGCAGTTCTTC.

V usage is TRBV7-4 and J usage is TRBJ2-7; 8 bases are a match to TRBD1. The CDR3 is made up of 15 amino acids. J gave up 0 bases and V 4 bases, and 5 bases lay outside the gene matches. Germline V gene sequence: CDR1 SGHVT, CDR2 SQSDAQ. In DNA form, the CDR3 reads TGTGCCAGCAGCTCCCTCACAGGGGGCTCCTACGAGCAGTACTTC. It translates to CASSSLTGGSYEQYF.

This chain's CDR3 is CASSYDRPSYEQYF. The CDR3 nucleotides read TGTGCCAGCAGTTACGACAGGCCCTCCTACGAGCAGTACTTC. The J gene is TRBJ2-7, the V gene TRBV28; D is possibly TRBD1 (6 bases). V was shortened by 4 bases and J by 0 bases, with 10 bases between the two germline ends. The CDR3 length is 14 residues. CDR1 MDHEN and CDR2 SYDVKM come from the germline V gene.

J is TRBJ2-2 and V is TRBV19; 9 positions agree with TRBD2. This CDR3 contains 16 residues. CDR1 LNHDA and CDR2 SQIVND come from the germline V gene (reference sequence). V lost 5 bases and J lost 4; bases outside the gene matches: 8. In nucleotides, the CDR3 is TGTGCCAGTAGTCAAATAGCGGGGGCGGCCACCGGGGAGCTGTTTTTT. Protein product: CASSQIAGAATGELFF.

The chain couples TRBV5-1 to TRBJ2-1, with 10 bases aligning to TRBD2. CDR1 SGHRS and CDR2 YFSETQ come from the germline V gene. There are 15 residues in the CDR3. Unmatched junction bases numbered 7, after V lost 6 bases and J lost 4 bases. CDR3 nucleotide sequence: TGCGCCAGCACCTTACTAGCGGGGCATTACAATGAGCAGTTCTTC. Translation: CASTLLAGHYNEQFF.

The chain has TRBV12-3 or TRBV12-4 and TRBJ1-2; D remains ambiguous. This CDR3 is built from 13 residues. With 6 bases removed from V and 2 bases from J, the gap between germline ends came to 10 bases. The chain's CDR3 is CASSPTGNYGYTF. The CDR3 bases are TGTGCCAGCAGCCCGACCGGGAACTATGGCTACACCTTC.

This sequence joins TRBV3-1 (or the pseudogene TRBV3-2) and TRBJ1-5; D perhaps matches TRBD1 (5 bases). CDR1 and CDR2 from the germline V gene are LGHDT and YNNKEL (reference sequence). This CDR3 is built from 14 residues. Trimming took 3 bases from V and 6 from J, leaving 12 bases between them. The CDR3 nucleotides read TGTGCCAGCAGCCACTCAGGGCCGGGTCAGCCCCAGCATTTT. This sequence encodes CASSHSGPGQPQHF.

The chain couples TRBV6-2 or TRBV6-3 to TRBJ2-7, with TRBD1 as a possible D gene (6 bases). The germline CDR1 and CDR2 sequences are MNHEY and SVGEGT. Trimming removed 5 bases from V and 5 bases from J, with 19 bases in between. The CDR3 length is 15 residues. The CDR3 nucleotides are TGTGCCAGCAGTGACCCCATTGGCAGGGGCCACGAGCAGTACTTC. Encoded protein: CASSDPIGRGHEQYF.

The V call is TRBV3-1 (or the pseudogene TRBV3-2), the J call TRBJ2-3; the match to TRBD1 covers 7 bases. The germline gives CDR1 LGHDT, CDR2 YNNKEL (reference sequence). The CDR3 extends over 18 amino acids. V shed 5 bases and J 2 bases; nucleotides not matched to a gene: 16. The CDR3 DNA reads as TGTGCCAGCAGCTTCATCCTAACCGCCGGGACAGTCACAGATACGCAGTATTTT. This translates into CASSFILTAGTVTDTQYF.

Here the CDR3 reads CASSLSTNEKLFF. As DNA, the CDR3 is TGTGCCAGCAGTCTAAGTACTAATGAAAAACTGTTTTTT. The rearrangement links TRBV2 to TRBJ1-4, with D uncertain. The ends were cut back, 5 bases at V and 2 bases at J, with 6 bases in the middle. The CDR3 spans 13 residues. The V gene's germline CDR1 is SNHLY and CDR2 FYNNEI.

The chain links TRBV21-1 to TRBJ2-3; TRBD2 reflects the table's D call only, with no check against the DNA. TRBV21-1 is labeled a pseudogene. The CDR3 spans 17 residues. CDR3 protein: CASSKEGTSGIIDTQYF. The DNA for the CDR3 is TGTGCCAGCAGCAAAGAGGGGACTAGCGGGATTATAGATACGCAGTATTTT.

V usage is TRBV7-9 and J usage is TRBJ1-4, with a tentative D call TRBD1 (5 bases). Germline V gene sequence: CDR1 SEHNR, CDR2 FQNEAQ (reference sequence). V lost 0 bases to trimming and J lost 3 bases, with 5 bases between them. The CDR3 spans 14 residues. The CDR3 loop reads CASSLAGANEKLFF. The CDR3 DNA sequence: TGTGCCAGCAGCTTAGCGGGGGCTAATGAAAAACTGTTTTTT.

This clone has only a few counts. This CDR3 is CASSMDSSYNEQFF. The CDR3 nucleotides read TGTGCCAGCAGTATGGACAGCTCCTACAATGAGCAGTTCTTC. The gene calls are TRBV6-4 and TRBJ2-1, with a tentative D call TRBD1 (6 bases). There are 14 residues in the CDR3. Deletions cut 5 bases from V and 0 bases from J, with 8 bases between. The germline CDR1 and CDR2 sequences are MRHNA and SNTAGT.

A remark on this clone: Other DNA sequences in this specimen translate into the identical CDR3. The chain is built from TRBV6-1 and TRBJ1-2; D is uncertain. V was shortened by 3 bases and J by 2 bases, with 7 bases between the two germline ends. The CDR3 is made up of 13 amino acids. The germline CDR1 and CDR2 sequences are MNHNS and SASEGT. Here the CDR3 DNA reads TGTGCCAGCAGTGAGGCGGGGAACTATGGCTACACCTTC. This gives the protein CASSEAGNYGYTF.